A selection of T cell receptor beta chains follows, all from one sample in a study of PD-L1 blockade in urothelial cancer. Here immunoSEQ multiplex PCR was the method, and the copy in TCRdb shows in-frame clones only, minus some. The data hold roughly 46,000 clones, with roughly 88% observed a single time. The sequencing used PBMCs, collected around atezolizumab (anti-PD-L1) treatment. These receptors were collected from a man aged 50 to 59 with urothelial cancer. Both conserved end residues are part of each CDR3. Each record gives: J gene, D gene, clone size, V gene, CDR3 protein, CDR3 DNA. A D gene is named only where the DNA matches it firmly. Clone size is stated in some rows and not others, as once, few, many or a class when expanded.

j_call: TRBJ1-5; d_call: NA; clone_size: NA; v_call: TRBV19; cdr3_aa: CASSRQAARYSNQPQHF; cdr3_nt: TGTGCCAGTAGTAGACAGGCCGCCCGATATAGCAATCAGCCCCAGCATTTT
j_call: TRBJ2-7; d_call: NA; clone_size: NA; v_call: TRBV19; cdr3_aa: CASSIIQGEQYF; cdr3_nt: TGTGCCAGTAGTATTATACAGGGCGAGCAGTACTTC
j_call: TRBJ1-3; d_call: TRBD1; clone_size: NA; v_call: TRBV6-5; cdr3_aa: CASSFYRGKPGNTIYF; cdr3_nt: TGTGCCAGCAGTTTTTACAGGGGGAAGCCTGGAAACACCATATATTTT
j_call: TRBJ2-3; d_call: TRBD2; clone_size: once; v_call: TRBV11-3; cdr3_aa: CASSLVDSGTDTQYF; cdr3_nt: TGTGCCAGCAGCTTAGTTGATAGCGGGACAGATACGCAGTATTTT
j_call: TRBJ2-7; d_call: TRBD1; clone_size: NA; v_call: TRBV2; cdr3_aa: CASSTPMGQQGEQYF; cdr3_nt: TGTGCCAGCAGTACCCCGATGGGACAGCAAGGCGAGCAGTACTTC
j_call: TRBJ1-4; d_call: NA; clone_size: NA; v_call: TRBV2; cdr3_aa: CASLRTDQWDDKLFF; cdr3_nt: TGTGCCAGCTTACGGACAGACCAGTGGGATGATAAACTGTTTTTT
j_call: TRBJ1-3; d_call: NA; clone_size: once; v_call: TRBV7-9; cdr3_aa: CASSPLRGENTIYF; cdr3_nt: TGTGCCAGCAGCCCCCTGCGGGGTGAAAACACCATATATTTT
j_call: TRBJ2-7; d_call: NA; clone_size: NA; v_call: TRBV6-5; cdr3_aa: CASHRGASYEQYF; cdr3_nt: TGTGCCAGCCACCGGGGGGCATCCTACGAGCAGTACTTC
j_call: TRBJ2-1; d_call: TRBD2; clone_size: NA; v_call: TRBV7-9; cdr3_aa: CASSMTSGRGGEQFF; cdr3_nt: TGTGCCAGCAGCATGACTAGCGGGAGGGGCGGTGAGCAGTTCTTC
j_call: TRBJ1-1; d_call: NA; clone_size: NA; v_call: TRBV6-6; cdr3_aa: CASSYPVGEGSTEAFF; cdr3_nt: TGTGCCAGCAGTTACCCCGTGGGGGAGGGGTCCACTGAAGCTTTCTTT
j_call: TRBJ1-6; d_call: TRBD1; clone_size: NA; v_call: TRBV14; cdr3_aa: CASSQGQGNSPLHF; cdr3_nt: TGTGCCAGCAGCCAAGGACAGGGTAATTCACCCCTCCACTTT
j_call: TRBJ2-2; d_call: TRBD1; clone_size: NA; v_call: TRBV5-1; cdr3_aa: CASSPRQGTSGELFF; cdr3_nt: TGCGCCAGCAGCCCGCGACAGGGTACGTCCGGGGAGCTGTTTTTT
j_call: TRBJ2-1; d_call: TRBD2; clone_size: NA; v_call: TRBV19; cdr3_aa: CASGWGGPPFYNEQFF; cdr3_nt: TGTGCCAGTGGATGGGGAGGGCCGCCGTTCTACAATGAGCAGTTCTTC
j_call: TRBJ2-4; d_call: NA; clone_size: NA; v_call: TRBV18; cdr3_aa: CASSPLGVGPKNIQYF; cdr3_nt: TGTGCCAGCTCACCGCTAGGGGTGGGTCCCAAAAACATTCAGTACTTC